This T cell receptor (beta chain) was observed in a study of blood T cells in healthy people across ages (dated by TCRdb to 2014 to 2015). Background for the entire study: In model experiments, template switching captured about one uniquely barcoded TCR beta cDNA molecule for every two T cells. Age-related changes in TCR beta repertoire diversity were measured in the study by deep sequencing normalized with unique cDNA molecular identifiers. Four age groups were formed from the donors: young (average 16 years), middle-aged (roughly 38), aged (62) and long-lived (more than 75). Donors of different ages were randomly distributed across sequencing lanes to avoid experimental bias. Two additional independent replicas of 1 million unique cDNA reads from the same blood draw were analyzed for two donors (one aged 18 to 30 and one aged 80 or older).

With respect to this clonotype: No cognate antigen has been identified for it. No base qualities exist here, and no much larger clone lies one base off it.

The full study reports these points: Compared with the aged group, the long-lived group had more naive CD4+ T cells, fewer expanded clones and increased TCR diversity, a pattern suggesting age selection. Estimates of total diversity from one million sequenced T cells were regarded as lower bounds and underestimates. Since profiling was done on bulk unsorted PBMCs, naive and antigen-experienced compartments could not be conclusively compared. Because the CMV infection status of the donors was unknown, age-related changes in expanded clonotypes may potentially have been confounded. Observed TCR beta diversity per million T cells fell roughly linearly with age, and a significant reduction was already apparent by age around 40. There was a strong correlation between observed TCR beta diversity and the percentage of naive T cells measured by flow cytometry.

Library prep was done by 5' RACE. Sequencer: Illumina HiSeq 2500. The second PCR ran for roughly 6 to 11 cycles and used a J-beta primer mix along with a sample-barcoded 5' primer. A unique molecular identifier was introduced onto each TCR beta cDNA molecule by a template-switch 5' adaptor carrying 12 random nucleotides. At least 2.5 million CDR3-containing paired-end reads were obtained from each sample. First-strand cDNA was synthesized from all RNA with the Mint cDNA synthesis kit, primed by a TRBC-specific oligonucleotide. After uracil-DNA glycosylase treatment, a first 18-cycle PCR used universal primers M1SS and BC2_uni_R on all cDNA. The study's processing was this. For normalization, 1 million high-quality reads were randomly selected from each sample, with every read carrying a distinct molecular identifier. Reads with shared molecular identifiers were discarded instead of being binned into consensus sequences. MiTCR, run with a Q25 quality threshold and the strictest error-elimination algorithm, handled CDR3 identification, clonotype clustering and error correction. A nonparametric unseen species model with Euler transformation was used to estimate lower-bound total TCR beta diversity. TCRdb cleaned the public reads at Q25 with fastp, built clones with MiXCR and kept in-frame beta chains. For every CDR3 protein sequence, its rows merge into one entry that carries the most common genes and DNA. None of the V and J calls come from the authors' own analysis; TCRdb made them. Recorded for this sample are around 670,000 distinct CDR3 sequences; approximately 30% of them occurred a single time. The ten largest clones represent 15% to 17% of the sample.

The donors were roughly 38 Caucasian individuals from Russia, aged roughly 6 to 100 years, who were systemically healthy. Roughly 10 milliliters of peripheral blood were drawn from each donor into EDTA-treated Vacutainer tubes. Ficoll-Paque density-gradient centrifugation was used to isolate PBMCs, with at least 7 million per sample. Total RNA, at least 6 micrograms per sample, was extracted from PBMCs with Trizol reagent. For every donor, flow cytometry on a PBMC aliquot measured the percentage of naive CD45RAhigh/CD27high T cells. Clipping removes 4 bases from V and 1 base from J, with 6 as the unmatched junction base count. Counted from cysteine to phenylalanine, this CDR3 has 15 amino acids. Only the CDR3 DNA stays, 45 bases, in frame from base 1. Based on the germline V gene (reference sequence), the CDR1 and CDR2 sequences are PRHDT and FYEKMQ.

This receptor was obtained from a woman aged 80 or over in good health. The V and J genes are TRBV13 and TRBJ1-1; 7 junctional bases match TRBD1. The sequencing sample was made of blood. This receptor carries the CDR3 CASSSGDRRNTEAFF. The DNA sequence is TGTGCCAGCAGCTCTGGGGACAGAAGGAACACTGAAGCTTTCTTT.